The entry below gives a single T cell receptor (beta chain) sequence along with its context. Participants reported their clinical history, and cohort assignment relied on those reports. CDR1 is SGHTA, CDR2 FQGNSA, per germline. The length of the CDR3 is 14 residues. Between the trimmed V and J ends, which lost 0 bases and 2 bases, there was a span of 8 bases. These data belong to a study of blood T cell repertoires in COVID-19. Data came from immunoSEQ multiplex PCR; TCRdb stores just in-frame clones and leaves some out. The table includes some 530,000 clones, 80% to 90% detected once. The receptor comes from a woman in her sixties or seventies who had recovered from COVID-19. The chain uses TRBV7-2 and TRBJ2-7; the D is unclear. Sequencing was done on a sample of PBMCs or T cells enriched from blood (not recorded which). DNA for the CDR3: TGTGCCAGCAGCTTAGCCCCAGGCCCCTACGAGCAGTACGTC. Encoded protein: CASSLAPGPYEQYV.